This TCR beta chain was retrieved from a study of blood T cell repertoires in COVID-19. The overall study: The origin of the acute and convalescent COVID-19 samples was the United States, Italy and Spain. Nucleic acid was either cDNA or gDNA, and it came from T cells, B-cell-depleted T cells, or PBMCs.

This clone was counted a few times. In the study's own analysis: Cell counts per sample came from amplifying reference gene primers. Using immunoSEQ multiplex PCR, the repertoire was profiled, and TCRdb retains in-frame clones only, with some absent. V, J and clone size derive from that table, while D and trimming were established from the DNA sequence. The sample holds around 260,000 clones, approximately 87% seen once. The CDR3 sequence is 13 residues long. The germline CDR1 and CDR2 sequences are LNHDA and SQIVND (reference sequence). Between the trimmed V and J ends, which lost 5 bases and 6 bases, there was a span of 13 bases.

The chain recombines TRBV19 with TRBJ1-1; possible D gene TRBD1, 5 bases. This receptor was identified in a woman in her forties or fifties with acute or convalescent COVID-19. The material sequenced was peripheral blood. The CDR3 nucleotides read TGTGCCAGTAGTGGGCCCGACAGTCCTGAAGCTTTCTTT. It is translated as CASSGPDSPEAFF.